Below, 5 T cell receptor beta chains from the same sample are listed, as sequenced in a study of CD8 T cells in ankylosing spondylitis. Via MiXCR, TCRdb re-called the 5' RACE reads, giving one row per CDR3 protein. The repertoire includes 39,000 or so distinct CDR3 sequences, 2.5% to 3.5% of them detected once, and approximately 2.9% sits in the top ten. Sequences were obtained from blood, either unsorted or a sorted T cell fraction (not recorded which). The receptor source for this set is a male donor with ankylosing spondylitis or in good health (not recorded which).

The table lists this clonotype with many counts. The gene calls are TRBV9 and TRBJ2-3; D is perhaps TRBD2 (6 bases). The CDR3 length is 16 residues. Germline V gives CDR1 SGDLS, CDR2 YYNGEE. V lost 4 bases and J 4 bases, leaving 19 bases between the germline ends. CDR3 sequence (DNA): TGTGCCAGCAGCAAAGTGGGGGGAGCAGTTCCAGATACGCAGTATTTT. Its protein is CASSKVGGAVPDTQYF.

The sample holds many counts of this clonotype. The chain has TRBV9 and TRBJ1-2; D gene ambiguous. Trimming shortened V by 4 bases and J by 6 bases, and 13 bases separated the two germline ends. Germline V lookup: CDR1 SGDLS, CDR2 YYNGEE. The CDR3 sequence is 13 residues long. The CDR3 spells CASSPRWADGYTF. DNA of the CDR3: TGTGCCAGCAGCCCCCGGTGGGCAGATGGCTACACCTTC.

This clonotype was recorded many times. The rearrangement links TRBV9 to TRBJ2-3; D uncertain. The CDR3 is made up of 14 amino acids. V lost 4 bases to trimming and J lost 5 bases, with 14 bases between them. Germline values: CDR1 SGDLS, CDR2 YYNGEE. The CDR3 coding sequence is TGTGCCAGCAGCACCCGGTCGGTACAAGATACGCAGTATTTT. It encodes CASSTRSVQDTQYF.

This clonotype showed up many times. The chain is built from TRBV9 and TRBJ1-3, with 7 bases identical to TRBD1. The germline gives CDR1 SGDLS, CDR2 YYNGEE. CDR3 length: 16 residues. V dropped 3 bases and J dropped 2; count of bases not matched to a gene: 8. The CDR3, as DNA: TGTGCCAGCAGCGACACACAGGGGACTCCTGGAAACACCATATATTTT. As protein: CASSDTQGTPGNTIYF.

This clonotype was detected many times. The CDR3 loop is CASSVVGRDSPLHF. CDR3 nucleotides: TGTGCCAGCAGCGTAGTGGGGAGAGATTCACCCCTCCACTTT. J is TRBJ1-6 and V is TRBV9; no clear D. Germline values: CDR1 SGDLS, CDR2 YYNGEE. V lost 0 bases, J lost 8 bases, and 9 bases lay in between. This CDR3 contains 14 residues.